The rows below give T cell receptor beta chains drawn from one sample of a study of T cell changes during pregnancy in multiple sclerosis. Using immunoSEQ multiplex PCR, the repertoire was profiled, and TCRdb retains in-frame clones only, with some absent. The repertoire consists of 45,000 to 60,000 clones, with about 92% occurring once and the leading ten covering roughly 0.2%. The material sequenced was CD4+ T cells from peripheral blood mononuclear cells, taken in the second trimester of pregnancy. All receptors come from a female donor with multiple sclerosis, enrolled in a pregnancy study. CDR3s include the opening cysteine and the closing phenylalanine or tryptophan. Fields, in order: J gene, V gene, CDR3 protein.

J gene: TRBJ2-2; V gene: TRBV25-1; CDR3 protein: CASSHPGTGAGELFF
J gene: TRBJ2-3; V gene: TRBV6-1; CDR3 protein: CASSEIGGRARYF
J gene: TRBJ2-2; V gene: TRBV7-6; CDR3 protein: CASSSTGGLGGELFF
J gene: TRBJ1-5; V gene: TRBV6-1; CDR3 protein: CASRHDSNQPQHF
J gene: TRBJ1-1; V gene: TRBV30; CDR3 protein: CAWSAIGGGQGARATEAFF
J gene: TRBJ2-3; V gene: TRBV6-6; CDR3 protein: CASSYSKGQGTDTQYF
J gene: TRBJ2-6; V gene: TRBV5-1; CDR3 protein: CASSLEGTGTFSGANVLTF
J gene: TRBJ2-1; V gene: TRBV18; CDR3 protein: CASSPDRERQFF
J gene: TRBJ1-1; V gene: TRBV7-3; CDR3 protein: CASSPSDINTEAFF
J gene: TRBJ1-1; V gene: TRBV23-1; CDR3 protein: CASSQDRGNTEAFF
J gene: TRBJ2-3; V gene: TRBV7-6; CDR3 protein: CASSLGTSGYTDTQYF
J gene: TRBJ2-3; V gene: TRBV7-2; CDR3 protein: CASSAPGLASDTQYF
J gene: TRBJ2-2; V gene: TRBV20-1; CDR3 protein: CSATSTGELFF